This is a list of T cell receptor beta chains from one sample in a study of blood T cells in healthy people across ages. TCRdb recomputed calls from the 5' RACE reads with MiXCR, one row per CDR3 protein. The repertoire holds 600,000 to 850,000 distinct CDR3 sequences, roughly 41% seen once, with 20% to 25% in the top ten. The sample consisted of blood. These receptor sequences come from an older woman in good health. Each CDR3 is given with its conserved first and last residue.

TRBV20-1	TRBJ2-7	CSATDRVGYEQYF
TRBV18	-	CASSPVGRDYTYEQYF
TRBV6-2/TRBV6-3	TRBJ2-7	CASTEETLAGTYEQYF
TRBV14	TRBJ2-7	CASSQGMWWCEQYF
TRBV7-8	TRBJ2-5	CASSRRRETQYF
TRBV30	TRBJ1-6	CAWSVAPNSPLHF
TRBV20-1	TRBJ1-1	CSAPAAGTGVTEAFF
TRBV20-1	TRBJ2-3	CSARDQSGEYTDTQYF
TRBV20-1	TRBJ2-5	CSASRSGRGETQYF
TRBV9	TRBJ2-7	CASSVDVLAGKYEQYF
TRBV16	TRBJ2-4	CASSQLASTGIQYF
TRBV5-1	TRBJ2-1	CASSLVRSRGSYNEQFF
TRBV20-1	TRBJ2-5	CSARGRPSGETQYF
TRBV11-2	TRBJ2-7	CASSLEAGGDYEQYF
TRBV5-1	TRBJ2-7	CASSWGNSYEQYF
TRBV4-2	TRBJ2-1	CASSQDLPSGVYNEQFF
TRBV4-2	TRBJ2-1	CASSQDHEQFF
TRBV12-3/TRBV12-4	TRBJ1-4	CASSLRGAGNEKLFF
TRBV29-1	TRBJ2-7	CSVEDGDRFFGQYF
TRBV7-2	TRBJ1-1	CASSTRQGLNTEAFF
TRBV7-9	TRBJ2-7	CASSPHRGSYEQYF
TRBV7-9	TRBJ2-7	CASSSPGKNEQYF
TRBV9	TRBJ2-7	CASSKPGLAGNEQYF
TRBV6-2/TRBV6-3	-	CASNHRTGALSSYNEQYF
TRBV20-1	TRBJ1-2	CSARPPGPASRGYTF
TRBV6-5	TRBJ1-5	CASRGGLSNQPQHF
TRBV21-1	TRBJ1-2	CASSKPVDSGANYGYTF
TRBV20-1	TRBJ2-2	CSAREGGAAGELFF
TRBV7-2	TRBJ1-4	CASSLEGRKLFF
TRBV7-3	TRBJ2-1	CASSLGSGGGNEQFF
TRBV12-3/TRBV12-4	TRBJ2-7	CASSLEGRPYEQYF
TRBV11-3	TRBJ2-1	CASSLDGLRSSYNEQFF
TRBV18	TRBJ2-7	CASSPLLKAGVYEQYF
TRBV3-1	TRBJ1-2	CASSQDPGTGNGHTF
TRBV11-2	TRBJ2-3	CASSLILTGRNTQYF
TRBV7-3	TRBJ2-1	CASSPNRGSSYNEQFF
TRBV7-8	TRBJ1-5	CASSANPGTDQPQHF
TRBV10-1	TRBJ2-2	CASSETGITGELFF
TRBV3-1	TRBJ2-5	CASSQGTSGRVGWNEQYF
TRBV5-1	TRBJ2-5	CASSFGTSGEGETQYF
TRBV5-4	TRBJ2-3	CASSSTRDSDTQYF
TRBV27	TRBJ1-1	CASSPLGSNTEAFF
TRBV2	TRBJ2-5	CASRVRGPETQYF
TRBV20-1	TRBJ2-3	CSANKQGDTQYF
TRBV20-1	TRBJ2-5	CSGWGETQYF
TRBV6-1	TRBJ1-5	CASRAIEVSNQPQHF
TRBV20-1	TRBJ2-3	CSAPRGGGADTQYF
TRBV4-3	TRBJ2-3	CASSQDRRTSGNTDTQYF
TRBV12-3/TRBV12-4	TRBJ1-2	CASTSAGDTGYTF
TRBV29-1	TRBJ1-5	CSVRTGSGNQPQHF
TRBV20-1	TRBJ2-7	CSARLPGLAYEQYF
TRBV7-3	TRBJ2-5	CASSHQPGHKKETQYF
TRBV18	TRBJ1-2	CASSPYGTGFGGYTF
TRBV28	TRBJ2-3	CASSLIRPKADTQYF
TRBV3-1	TRBJ2-1	CASSQGSWDNEQFF
TRBV15	TRBJ2-5	CATKGGTVQRNEQYF
TRBV2	TRBJ1-2	CASSEPDRNYGYTF
TRBV2	TRBJ1-5	CASSLNTGTGQPQHF
TRBV7-2	TRBJ2-7	CASSLRTSGRLEAQYF
TRBV4-2	TRBJ2-3	CASSRGLAKFTDTQYF